Included here is one T cell receptor (beta chain) sequence, with context. The CDR3 length is 16 residues. The V gene's germline CDR1 is SEHNR and CDR2 FQNEAQ (reference sequence). After removal of 7 bases from V and 3 bases from J, the junction contained 14 bases not matched to a gene. The entry originates in a study of blood T cell repertoires in COVID-19. In the original workflow: Amplification with reference gene primers provided the estimates of nucleated cell counts. Assay: immunoSEQ multiplex PCR; the TCRdb copy retains only in-frame clones and omits some. D and trimming come from the DNA, and the V and J calls and clone size come from that table. The sample contains 160,000 or so clones, about 91% of which appear only once.

This clonotype was obtained from a woman between 45 and 60 years old with acute or convalescent COVID-19. The chain joins TRBV7-9 to TRBJ1-1; 7 nucleotides agree with TRBD1. Specimen: peripheral blood. DNA for the CDR3: TGTGCCAGCACCCGGGTGGCAGGGGGTCCGGACACTGAAGCTTTCTTT. Translating it yields CASTRVAGGPDTEAFF. Filled out from reference TRBV7-9 and TRBJ1-1, the complete variable domain reads DTGVSQNPRHKITKRGQNVTFRCDPISEHNRLYWYRQTLGQGPEFLTYFQNEAQLEKSRLLSDRFSAERPKGSFSTLEIQRTEQGDSAMYLCASTRVAGGPDTEAFFGQGTRLTVV.